Sequencing of this T cell receptor (beta chain) was carried out in a study of cytomegalovirus exposure and HLA in healthy donors. The study's findings and limits: Cytomegalovirus status was reportedly diagnosed by the classifier with high sensitivity and specificity.

Looked up from germline, CDR1 is SGHRS and CDR2 is YFSETQ. The CDR3 covers 15 residues. After removal of 4 bases from V and 2 bases from J, the junction contained 8 bases not matched to a gene. It was with 60 Vbeta and 13 Jbeta primers that the PCR ran. This table comes from immunoSEQ multiplex PCR, and its TCRdb copy is limited to in-frame clones, with some not included. The table has about 150,000 clones, 84% seen once. Turning to this clone: Its target is unknown.

Source material: PBMCs. This clonotype was obtained from a man in his forties or fifties in good health and CMV-seropositive. The chain employs TRBV5-1 and TRBJ1-1; 7 bases are a match to TRBD1. CDR3 in amino acids: CASSPKTGANTEAFF. CDR3 DNA: TGCGCCAGCAGCCCCAAAACAGGGGCCAACACTGAAGCTTTCTTT. Based on the CDR3 plus reference TRBV5-1 and TRBJ1-1, the full variable domain is KAGVTQTPRYLIKTRGQQVTLSCSPISGHRSVSWYQQTPGQGLQFLFEYFSETQRNKGNFPGRFSGRQFSNSRSEMNVSTLELGDSALYLCASSPKTGANTEAFFGQGTRLTVV.